This T cell receptor beta chain was sequenced for a study of neurological immune-mediated disorders. The cDNA came from 5'RACE, which used 10-nucleotide random UMIs. TCRdb re-called the 5' RACE reads through MiXCR, storing one row per CDR3 protein. The profile shows roughly 21,000 distinct CDR3 sequences, 15% of them singletons. Per germline, CDR1 SGHTS and CDR2 YDEGEE. The V end lost 4 bases, the J end lost 5 bases, and 7 bases lay between the germline ends. There are 12 residues in the CDR3. This clonotype appeared many times. Its antigen remains unknown. Study-level results: Expanded clones shared no identical CDR3 amino acid sequences across subjects, which suggested private TCR-beta repertoires in all groups. While HTLV-1-associated myelopathy showed the greatest TCR clonal expansion, multiple sclerosis showed the least, falling below healthy controls.

The chain joins TRBV5-8 to TRBJ2-1; unclear D gene. Sequenced material: PBMCs. This clonotype was obtained from a female donor with HTLV-1-associated myelopathy (HAM/TSP). The CDR3 DNA reads as TGTGCCAGCAGCCGTAATAACAATGAGCAGTTCTTC. Encoded protein: CASSRNNNEQFF.